The TCR beta chain under discussion was sequenced for a study of T cell changes during pregnancy in multiple sclerosis. Libraries were prepared by immunoSEQ multiplex PCR; TCRdb keeps only in-frame clonotypes and omits some of them. Counted here are 70,000 to 100,000 clones, under 95% occurring once; the ten biggest clones make up more than 1.5%. This clone has a handful of counts. The CDR3 covers 14 residues. Deletions cut 2 bases from V and 7 bases from J, with 15 bases between. Germline V CDR1 and CDR2: SEHNR, FQNEAQ (reference sequence). The source is a female donor with multiple sclerosis, enrolled in a pregnancy study. This chain joins TRBV7-9 and TRBJ2-7, with D tentatively TRBD2 (6 bases). The material sequenced was peripheral blood, taken in the first trimester of pregnancy. CDR3: CASSLSSPGEEQYF. The CDR3 DNA reads TGTGCCAGCAGCTTATCTTCACCGGGGGAAGAGCAGTACTTC. Filled out from reference TRBV7-9 and TRBJ2-7, the complete variable domain reads DTGVSQNPRHKITKRGQNVTFRCDPISEHNRLYWYRQTLGQGPEFLTYFQNEAQLEKSRLLSDRFSAERPKGSFSTLEIQRTEQGDSAMYLCASSLSSPGEEQYFGPGTRLTVT.